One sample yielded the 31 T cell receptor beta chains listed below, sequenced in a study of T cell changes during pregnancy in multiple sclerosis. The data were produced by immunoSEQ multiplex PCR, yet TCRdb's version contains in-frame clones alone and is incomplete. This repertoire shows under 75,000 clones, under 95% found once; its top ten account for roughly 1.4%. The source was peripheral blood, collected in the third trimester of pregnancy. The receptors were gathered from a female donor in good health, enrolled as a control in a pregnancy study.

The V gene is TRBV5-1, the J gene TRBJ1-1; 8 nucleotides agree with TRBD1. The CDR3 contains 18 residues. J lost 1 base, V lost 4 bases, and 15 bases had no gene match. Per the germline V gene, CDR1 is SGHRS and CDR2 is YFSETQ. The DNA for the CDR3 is TGCGCCAGCAGCCGAGGGGGGAGAGGTGGACAGGGGAACACTGAAGCTTTCTTT. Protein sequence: CASSRGGRGGQGNTEAFF.

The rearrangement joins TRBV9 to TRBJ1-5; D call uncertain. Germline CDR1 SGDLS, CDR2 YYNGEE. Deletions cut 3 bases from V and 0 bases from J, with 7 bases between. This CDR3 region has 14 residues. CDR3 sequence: CASSGTNSNQPQHF. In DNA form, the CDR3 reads TGTGCCAGCAGCGGGACTAATAGCAATCAGCCCCAGCATTTT.

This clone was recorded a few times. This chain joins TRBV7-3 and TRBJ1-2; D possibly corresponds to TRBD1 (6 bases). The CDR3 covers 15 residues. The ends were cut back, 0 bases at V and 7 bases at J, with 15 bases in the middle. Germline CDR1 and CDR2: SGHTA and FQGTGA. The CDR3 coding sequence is TGTGCCAGCAGCTTAACGTCACAGGGCGGGTTTGGCTACACCTTC. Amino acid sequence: CASSLTSQGGFGYTF. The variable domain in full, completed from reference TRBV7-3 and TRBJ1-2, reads GAGVSQTPSNKVTEKGKYVELRCDPISGHTALYWYRQSLGQGPEFLIYFQGTGAADDSGLPNDRFFAVRPEGSVSTLKIQRTERGDSAVYLCASSLTSQGGFGYTFGSGTRLTVV.

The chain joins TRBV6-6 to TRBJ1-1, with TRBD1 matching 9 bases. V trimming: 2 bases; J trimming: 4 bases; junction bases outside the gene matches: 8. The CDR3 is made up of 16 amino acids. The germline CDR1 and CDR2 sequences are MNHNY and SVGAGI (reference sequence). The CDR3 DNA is TGTGCCAGCAGTTACGGACAGGGGAGTAGGAGCACTGAAGCTTTCTTT. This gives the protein CASSYGQGSRSTEAFF.

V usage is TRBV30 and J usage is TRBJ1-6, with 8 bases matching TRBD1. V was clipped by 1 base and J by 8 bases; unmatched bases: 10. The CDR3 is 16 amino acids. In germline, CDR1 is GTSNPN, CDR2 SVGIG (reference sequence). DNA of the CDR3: TGTGCCTGGAGTGGAACTTGGACAGGGTTGGATTCACCCCTCCACTTT. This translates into CAWSGTWTGLDSPLHF.

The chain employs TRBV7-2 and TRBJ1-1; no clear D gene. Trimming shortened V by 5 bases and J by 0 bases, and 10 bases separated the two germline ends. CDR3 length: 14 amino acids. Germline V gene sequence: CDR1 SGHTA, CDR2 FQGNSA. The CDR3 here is CASSLQPMNTEAFF. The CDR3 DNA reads TGTGCCAGCAGCCTACAGCCGATGAACACTGAAGCTTTCTTT. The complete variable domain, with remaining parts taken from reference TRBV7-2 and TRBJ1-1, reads GAGVSQSPSNKVTEKGKDVELRCDPISGHTALYWYRQSLGQGLEFLIYFQGNSAPDKSGLPSDRFSAERTGGSVSTLTIQRTQQEDSAVYLCASSLQPMNTEAFFGQGTRLTVV.

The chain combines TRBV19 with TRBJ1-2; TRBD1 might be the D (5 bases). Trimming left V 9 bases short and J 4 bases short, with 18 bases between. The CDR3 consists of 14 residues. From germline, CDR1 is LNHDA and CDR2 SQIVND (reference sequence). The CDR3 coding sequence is TGTGCCAGCCACAGGAGCCCCAATAGCTATGGCTACACCTTC. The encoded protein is CASHRSPNSYGYTF.

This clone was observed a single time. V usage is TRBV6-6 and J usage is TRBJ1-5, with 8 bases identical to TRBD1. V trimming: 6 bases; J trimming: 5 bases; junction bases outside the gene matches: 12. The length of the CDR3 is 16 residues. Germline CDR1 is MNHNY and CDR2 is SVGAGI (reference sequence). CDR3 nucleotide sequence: TGTGCCAGCAGGCTTGAAGACAGGGGATTGGATCAGCCCCAGCATTTT. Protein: CASRLEDRGLDQPQHF.

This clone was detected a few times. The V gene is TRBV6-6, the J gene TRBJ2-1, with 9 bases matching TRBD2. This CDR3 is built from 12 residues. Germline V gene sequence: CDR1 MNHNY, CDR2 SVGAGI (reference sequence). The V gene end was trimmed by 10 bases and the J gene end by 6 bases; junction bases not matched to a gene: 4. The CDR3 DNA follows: TGTGCCATCCAACTAGCGGGCAATGAGCAGTTCTTC. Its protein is CAIQLAGNEQFF.

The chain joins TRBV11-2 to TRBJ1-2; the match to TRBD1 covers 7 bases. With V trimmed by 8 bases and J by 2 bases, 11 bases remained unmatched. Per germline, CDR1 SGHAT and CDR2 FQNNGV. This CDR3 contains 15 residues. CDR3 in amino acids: CASQGDSRSNYGYTF. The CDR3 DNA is TGTGCCAGCCAAGGGGACAGCCGTAGCAACTATGGCTACACCTTC.

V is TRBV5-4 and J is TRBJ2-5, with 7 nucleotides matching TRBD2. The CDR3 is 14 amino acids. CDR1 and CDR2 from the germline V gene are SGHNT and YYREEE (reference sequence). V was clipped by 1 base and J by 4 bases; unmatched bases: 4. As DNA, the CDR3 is TGTGCCAGCAGCTTGCCTAGCGGCAGAGAGACCCAGTACTTC. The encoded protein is CASSLPSGRETQYF.

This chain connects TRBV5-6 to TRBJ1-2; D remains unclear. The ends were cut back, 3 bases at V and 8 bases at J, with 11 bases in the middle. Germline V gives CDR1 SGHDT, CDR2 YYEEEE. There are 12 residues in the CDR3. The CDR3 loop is CASSYRESGYTF. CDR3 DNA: TGTGCCAGCAGCTACCGAGAGAGCGGCTACACCTTC. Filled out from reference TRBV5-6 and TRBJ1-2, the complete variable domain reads DAGVTQSPTHLIKTRGQQVTLRCSPKSGHDTVSWYQQALGQGPQFIFQYYEEEERQRGNFPDRFSGHQFPNYSSELNVNALLLGDSALYLCASSYRESGYTFGSGTRLTVV.

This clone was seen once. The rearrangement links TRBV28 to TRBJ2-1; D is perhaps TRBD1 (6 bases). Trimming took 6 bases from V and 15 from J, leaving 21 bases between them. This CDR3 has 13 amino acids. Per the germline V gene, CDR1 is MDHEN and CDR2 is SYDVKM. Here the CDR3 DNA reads TGTGCCAGCAGCACCGCCAGGGGATTTGGTAGGTTCTTC. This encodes CASSTARGFGRFF. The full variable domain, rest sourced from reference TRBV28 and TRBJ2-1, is DVKVTQSSRYLVKRTGEKVFLECVQDMDHENMFWYRQDPGLGLRLIYFSYDVKMKEKGDIPEGYSVSREKKERFSLILESASTNQTSMYLCASSTARGFGRFFGPGTRLTVL.

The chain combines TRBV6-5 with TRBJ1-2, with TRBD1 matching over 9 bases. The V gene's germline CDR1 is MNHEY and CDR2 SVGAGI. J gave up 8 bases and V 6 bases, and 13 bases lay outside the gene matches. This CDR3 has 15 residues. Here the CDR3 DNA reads TGTGCCAGCAGGGGTCCGGGACAGGGAATTTGGGGCTACACCTTC. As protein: CASRGPGQGIWGYTF.

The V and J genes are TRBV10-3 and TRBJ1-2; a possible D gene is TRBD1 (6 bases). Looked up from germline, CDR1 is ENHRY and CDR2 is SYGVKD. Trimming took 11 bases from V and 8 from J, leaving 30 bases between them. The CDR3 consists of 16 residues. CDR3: CAVQDRAAGAGEGYTF. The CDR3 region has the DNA TGTGCCGTCCAGGATCGCGCGGCAGGGGCAGGAGAAGGCTACACCTTC.

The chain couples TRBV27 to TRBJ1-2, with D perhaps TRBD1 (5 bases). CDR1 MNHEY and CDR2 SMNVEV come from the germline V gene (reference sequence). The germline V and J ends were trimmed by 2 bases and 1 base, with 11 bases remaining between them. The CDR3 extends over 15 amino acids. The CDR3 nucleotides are TGTGCCAGCAGTTTAGGAGGGACGATTAACTATGGCTACACCTTC. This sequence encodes CASSLGGTINYGYTF.

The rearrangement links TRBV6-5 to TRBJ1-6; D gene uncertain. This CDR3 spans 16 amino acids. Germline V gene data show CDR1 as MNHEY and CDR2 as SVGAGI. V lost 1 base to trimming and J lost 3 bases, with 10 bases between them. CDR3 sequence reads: CASSYFPVLYNSPLHF. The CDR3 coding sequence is TGTGCCAGCAGTTACTTCCCGGTCCTCTATAATTCACCCCTCCACTTT.

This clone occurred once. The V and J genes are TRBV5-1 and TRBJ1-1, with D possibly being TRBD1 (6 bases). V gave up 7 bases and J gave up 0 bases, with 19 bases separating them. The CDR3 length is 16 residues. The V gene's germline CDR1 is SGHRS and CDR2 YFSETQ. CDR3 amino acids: CASGSAGAGMNTEAFF. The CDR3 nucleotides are TGCGCCAGCGGATCTGCGGGGGCCGGAATGAACACTGAAGCTTTCTTT.

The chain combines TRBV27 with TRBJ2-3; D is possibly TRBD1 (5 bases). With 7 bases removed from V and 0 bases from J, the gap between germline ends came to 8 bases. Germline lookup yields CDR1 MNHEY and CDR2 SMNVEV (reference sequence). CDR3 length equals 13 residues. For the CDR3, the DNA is TGTGCCAGCACGCACAGGAGCACAGATACGCAGTATTTT. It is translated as CASTHRSTDTQYF.

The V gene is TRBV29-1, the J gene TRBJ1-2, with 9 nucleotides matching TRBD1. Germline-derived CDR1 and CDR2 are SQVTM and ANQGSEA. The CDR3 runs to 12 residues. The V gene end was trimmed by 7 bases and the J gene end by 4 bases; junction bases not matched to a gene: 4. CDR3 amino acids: CSGVTGGYGYTF. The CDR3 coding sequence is TGCAGCGGTGTGACAGGGGGCTATGGCTACACCTTC.

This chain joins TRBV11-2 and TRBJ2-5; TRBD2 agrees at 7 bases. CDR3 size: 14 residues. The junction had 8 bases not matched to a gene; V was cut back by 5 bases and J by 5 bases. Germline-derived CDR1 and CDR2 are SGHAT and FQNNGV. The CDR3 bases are TGTGCCAGCAGCCGTAGGGAGGGGATCGAGACCCAGTACTTC. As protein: CASSRREGIETQYF.

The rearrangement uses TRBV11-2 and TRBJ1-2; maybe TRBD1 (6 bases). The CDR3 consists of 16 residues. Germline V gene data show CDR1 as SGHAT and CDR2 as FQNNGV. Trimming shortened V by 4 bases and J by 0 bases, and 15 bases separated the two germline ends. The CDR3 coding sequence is TGTGCCAGCAGCTCCGGACAGACTCGAGCTAACTATGGCTACACCTTC. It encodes CASSSGQTRANYGYTF.

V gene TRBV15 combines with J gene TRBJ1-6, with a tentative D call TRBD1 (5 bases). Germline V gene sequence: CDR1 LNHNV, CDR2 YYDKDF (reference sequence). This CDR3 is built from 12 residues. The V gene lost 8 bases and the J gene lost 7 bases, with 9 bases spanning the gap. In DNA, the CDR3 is TGTGCCACCGGCGGGGGGAATTCACCCCTCCACTTT. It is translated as CATGGGNSPLHF. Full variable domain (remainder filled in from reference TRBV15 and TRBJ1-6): DAMVIQNPRYQVTQFGKPVTLSCSQTLNHNVMYWYQQKSSQAPKLLFHYYDKDFNNEADTPDNFQSRRPNTSFCFLDIRSPGLGDTAMYLCATGGGNSPLHFGNGTRLTVT.

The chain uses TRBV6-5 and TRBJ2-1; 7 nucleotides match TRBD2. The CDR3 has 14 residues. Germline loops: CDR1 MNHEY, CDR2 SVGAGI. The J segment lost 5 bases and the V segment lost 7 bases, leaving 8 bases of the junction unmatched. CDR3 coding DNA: TGTGCCAGCACCCGTAGCGGGCCTAACAATGAGCAGTTCTTC. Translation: CASTRSGPNNEQFF.

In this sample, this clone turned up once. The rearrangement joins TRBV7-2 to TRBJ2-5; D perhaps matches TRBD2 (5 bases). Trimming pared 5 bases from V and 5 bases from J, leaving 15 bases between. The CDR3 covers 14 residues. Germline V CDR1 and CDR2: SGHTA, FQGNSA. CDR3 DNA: TGTGCCAGCAGCGCCTCCCCCGGGGAGGAGACCCAGTACTTC. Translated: CASSASPGEETQYF.

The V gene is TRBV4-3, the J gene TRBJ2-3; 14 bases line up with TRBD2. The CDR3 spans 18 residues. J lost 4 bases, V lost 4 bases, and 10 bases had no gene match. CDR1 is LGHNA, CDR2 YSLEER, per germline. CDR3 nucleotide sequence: TGCGCCAGCAGCCGGACTAGCGGGGGGCCGACAGCGCCAGATACGCAGTATTTT. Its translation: CASSRTSGGPTAPDTQYF.

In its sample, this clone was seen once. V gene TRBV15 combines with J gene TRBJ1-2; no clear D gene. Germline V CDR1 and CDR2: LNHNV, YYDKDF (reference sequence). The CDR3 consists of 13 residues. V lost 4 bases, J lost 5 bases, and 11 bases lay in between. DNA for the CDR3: TGTGCCACCAGCAACGGAGGGCGATATGGCTACACCTTC. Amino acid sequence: CATSNGGRYGYTF. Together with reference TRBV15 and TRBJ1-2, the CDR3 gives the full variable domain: DAMVIQNPRYQVTQFGKPVTLSCSQTLNHNVMYWYQQKSSQAPKLLFHYYDKDFNNEADTPDNFQSRRPNTSFCFLDIRSPGLGDTAMYLCATSNGGRYGYTFGSGTRLTVV.

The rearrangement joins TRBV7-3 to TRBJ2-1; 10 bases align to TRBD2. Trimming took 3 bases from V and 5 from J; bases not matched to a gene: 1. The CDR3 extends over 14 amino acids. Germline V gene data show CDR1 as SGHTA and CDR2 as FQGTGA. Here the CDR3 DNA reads TGTGCCAGCAGCTTGCTAGCGGGGGACAATGAGCAGTTCTTC. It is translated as CASSLLAGDNEQFF.

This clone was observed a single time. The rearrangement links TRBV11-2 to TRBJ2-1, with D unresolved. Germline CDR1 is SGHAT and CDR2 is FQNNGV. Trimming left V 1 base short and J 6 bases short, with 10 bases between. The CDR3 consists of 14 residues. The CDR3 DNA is TGTGCCAGCAGCTTAGGCGGCTTATCCAATGAGCAGTTCTTC. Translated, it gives CASSLGGLSNEQFF.

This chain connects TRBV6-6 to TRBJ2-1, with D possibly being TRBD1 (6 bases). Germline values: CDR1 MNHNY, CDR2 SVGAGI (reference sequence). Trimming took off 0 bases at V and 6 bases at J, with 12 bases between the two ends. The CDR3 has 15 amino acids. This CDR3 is CASSYSSGAGNEQFF. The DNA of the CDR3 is TGTGCCAGCAGTTACTCTTCAGGGGCGGGCAATGAGCAGTTCTTC.

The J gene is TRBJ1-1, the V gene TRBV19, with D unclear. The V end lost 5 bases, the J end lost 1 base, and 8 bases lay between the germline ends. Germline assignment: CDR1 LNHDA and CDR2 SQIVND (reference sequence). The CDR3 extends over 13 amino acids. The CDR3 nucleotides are TGTGCCAGTAGTTTAATAGCGAACACTGAAGCTTTCTTT. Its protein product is CASSLIANTEAFF.